The next 21 T cell receptor beta chains were all read from a single sample in a study of shared clonotypes between healthy human individuals. Sequenced by immunoSEQ multiplex PCR; TCRdb stores in-frame clones only, minus some. This table holds millions of clones, 85% to 95% found once. The sequenced sample was naive CD4+ T cells from PBMCs. As to subset: CD45RA+ positively selected. The receptors derive from a man aged 18 to 30 in good health. Some clones in this sample may be carry-over from other donors' samples.

The chain joins TRBV7-2 to TRBJ2-7; 7 bases agree with TRBD2. The CDR3 spans 15 residues. The trim removed 2 bases at V and 3 bases at J, leaving 7 bases unmatched. Germline V gene sequence: CDR1 SGHTA, CDR2 FQGNSA. In DNA, the CDR3 is TGTGCCAGCAGCTTAACGGCGGGAGTGGTCTACGAGCAGTACTTC. Translation gives CASSLTAGVVYEQYF.

The rearrangement joins TRBV5-1 to TRBJ2-2, with D hard to call. The V gene lost 4 bases and the J gene lost 1 base, with 8 bases spanning the gap. Germline assignment: CDR1 SGHRS and CDR2 YFSETQ. This CDR3 has 14 residues. The CDR3: CASSRRMNTGELFF. CDR3 in DNA: TGCGCCAGCAGCCGAAGAATGAACACCGGGGAGCTGTTTTTT. Based on the CDR3 plus reference TRBV5-1 and TRBJ2-2, the full variable domain is KAGVTQTPRYLIKTRGQQVTLSCSPISGHRSVSWYQQTPGQGLQFLFEYFSETQRNKGNFPGRFSGRQFSNSRSEMNVSTLELGDSALYLCASSRRMNTGELFFGEGSRLTVL.

This chain uses TRBV18 with TRBJ2-1, with 9 bases lining up with TRBD2. The CDR3 has 15 residues. Germline assignment: CDR1 KGHSH and CDR2 LQKENI. With 4 bases clipped from V and 0 bases from J, the junction kept 1 base outside the gene matches. DNA for the CDR3: TGTGCCAGCTCACGACTAGCGGCCTCCTACAATGAGCAGTTCTTC. Protein: CASSRLAASYNEQFF. Full variable domain (remainder filled in from reference TRBV18 and TRBJ2-1): NAGVMQNPRHLVRRRGQEARLRCSPMKGHSHVYWYRQLPEEGLKFMVYLQKENIIDESGMPKERFSAEFPKEGPSILRIQQVVRGDSAAYFCASSRLAASYNEQFFGPGTRLTVL.

The J gene is TRBJ2-1, the V gene TRBV7-8, with 8 bases that match TRBD2. From germline, CDR1 is SGHVS and CDR2 FQNEAQ. The CDR3 has 15 residues. After removal of 5 bases from V and 2 bases from J, the junction contained 5 bases not matched to a gene. The CDR3 protein is CASSTLAATYNEQFF. Here the CDR3 DNA reads TGTGCCAGCAGCACACTAGCGGCAACCTACAATGAGCAGTTCTTC.

The chain uses TRBV7-2 and TRBJ2-7, with D possibly matching TRBD2 (6 bases). The length of the CDR3 is 16 residues. CDR1 is SGHTA, CDR2 FQGNSA, per germline. The V end lost 0 bases, the J end lost 1 base, and 13 bases lay between the germline ends. This CDR3 is CASSLAGGGLSYEQYF. In DNA form, the CDR3 reads TGTGCCAGCAGCTTAGCCGGTGGGGGGTTATCCTACGAGCAGTACTTC.

In its sample, this clone was seen once. The V gene is TRBV6-1, the J gene TRBJ1-1; D unresolved. CDR3 size: 15 residues. Germline CDR1 is MNHNS and CDR2 is SASEGT. Trimming stripped 6 bases from V and 5 bases from J, with 19 bases between. In nucleotides, the CDR3 is TGTGCCAGCAGCCCACCCCGGATAGGAGGTACTGAAGCTTTCTTT. Residues: CASSPPRIGGTEAFF.

This chain uses TRBV27 with TRBJ2-3, with D perhaps matching TRBD1 or TRBD2 (5 bases each). This CDR3 has 14 residues. V was cut by 6 bases and J by 4 bases, with 14 bases left in between. Germline CDR1 is MNHEY and CDR2 is SMNVEV (reference sequence). CDR3 loop: CASRLGTPADTQYF. The CDR3 DNA reads TGTGCCAGCAGGCTGGGGACCCCGGCAGATACGCAGTATTTT.

The gene calls are TRBV7-8 and TRBJ2-7, with D perhaps TRBD2 (6 bases). The CDR3 sequence is 15 residues long. CDR1 and CDR2 from the germline V gene are SGHVS and FQNEAQ. With 4 bases removed from V and 4 bases from J, the gap between germline ends came to 17 bases. The CDR3 protein is CASSSRDAAFYEQYF. The DNA for the CDR3 is TGTGCCAGCAGCTCGCGGGACGCCGCCTTTTACGAGCAGTACTTC. The full variable domain, its missing parts supplied by reference TRBV7-8 and TRBJ2-7, is GAGVSQSPRYKVAKRGQDVALRCDPISGHVSLFWYQQALGQGPEFLTYFQNEAQLDKSGLPSDRFFAERPEGSVSTLKIQRTQQEDSAVYLCASSSRDAAFYEQYFGPGTRLTVT.

This clone was observed once. V and J are TRBV7-3 and TRBJ2-1; TRBD2 matches 8 bases. V was pared by 1 base and J by 0 bases, with 2 bases of the junction left unmatched. The germline CDR1 and CDR2 sequences are SGHTA and FQGTGA. There are 16 residues in the CDR3. The CDR3 DNA reads as TGTGCCAGCAGCTTAAGAGCGGGGGACTCCTACAATGAGCAGTTCTTC. It codes for CASSLRAGDSYNEQFF.

This rearrangement joins TRBV5-4 to TRBJ2-6; the D gene is possibly TRBD1 (6 bases). With 0 bases removed from V and 2 bases from J, the gap between germline ends came to 9 bases. Looked up from germline, CDR1 is SGHNT and CDR2 is YYREEE (reference sequence). The CDR3 extends over 16 amino acids. CDR3 amino acids: CASSLEDRPGANVLTF. The DNA for the CDR3 is TGTGCCAGCAGCTTGGAAGACAGGCCTGGGGCCAACGTCCTGACTTTC.

This clone came up a few times. The CDR3: CASSVGSGFYYGYTF. CDR3 sequence (DNA): TGTGCCAGCAGCGTAGGTTCAGGGTTCTACTATGGCTACACCTTC. The chain combines TRBV9 with TRBJ1-2; D perhaps matches TRBD1 (5 bases). Germline assignment: CDR1 SGDLS and CDR2 YYNGEE. CDR3 length: 15 amino acids. The ends were cut back, 0 bases at V and 3 bases at J, with 12 bases in the middle.

The CDR3 coding sequence is TGTGCCAGCAGTATCGAATGGGGACGGAGAACCTACGAGCAGTACTTC. It specifies CASSIEWGRRTYEQYF. This chain connects TRBV27 to TRBJ2-7, with D perhaps being TRBD1 or TRBD2 (5 bases each). V lost 5 bases and J 2 bases, leaving 19 bases between the germline ends. Germline CDR1 reads MNHEY; CDR2 reads SMNVEV (reference sequence). This CDR3 is 16 amino acids long.

The chain has TRBV2 and TRBJ2-6; D is uncertain. CDR3 length: 15 amino acids. V was shortened by 2 bases and J by 1 base, with 6 bases between the two germline ends. Germline CDR1 and CDR2: SNHLY and FYNNEI. The CDR3, as DNA: TGTGCCAGCAGTGAATGGGCTTCTGGGGCCAACGTCCTGACTTTC. Translated: CASSEWASGANVLTF. The whole variable domain, filled in from reference TRBV2 and TRBJ2-6, reads EPEVTQTPSHQVTQMGQEVILRCVPISNHLYFYWYRQILGQKVEFLVSFYNNEISEKSEIFDDQFSVERPDGSNFTLKIRSTKLEDSAMYFCASSEWASGANVLTFGAGSRLTVL.

The chain joins TRBV28 to TRBJ1-1; no clear D gene. V lost 6 bases and J lost 5, with 19 bases in between. Germline CDR1 is MDHEN and CDR2 is SYDVKM. This CDR3 contains 15 residues. The CDR3 here is CASSSSVGGRTEAFF. As DNA, the CDR3 is TGTGCCAGCAGCTCAAGTGTGGGAGGTCGGACTGAAGCTTTCTTT.

The V call is TRBV28, the J call TRBJ1-4; 7 bases are shared with TRBD1. The CDR3 has 15 residues. The germline CDR1 and CDR2 sequences are MDHEN and SYDVKM. The V segment lost 7 bases and the J segment 4 bases; nucleotides outside the gene matches: 9. The DNA for the CDR3 is TGTGCCAGCACCATCCCGGGACAGAGTAATGAAAAACTGTTTTTT. Translated, it gives CASTIPGQSNEKLFF. Filled out from reference TRBV28 and TRBJ1-4, the complete variable domain reads DVKVTQSSRYLVKRTGEKVFLECVQDMDHENMFWYRQDPGLGLRLIYFSYDVKMKEKGDIPEGYSVSREKKERFSLILESASTNQTSMYLCASTIPGQSNEKLFFGSGTQLSVL.

The chain carries TRBV27 and TRBJ1-1; no clear D gene. This CDR3 comprises 15 residues. The V and J ends lost 3 bases and 3 bases respectively, with 14 bases between them. The germline CDR1 and CDR2 sequences are MNHEY and SMNVEV (reference sequence). The CDR3 here is CASSFSRAGDTEAFF. The CDR3 region has the DNA TGTGCCAGCAGTTTCTCGAGGGCTGGGGACACTGAAGCTTTCTTT.

V and J are TRBV11-3 and TRBJ2-5, with D perhaps TRBD2 (7 bases). This CDR3 comprises 13 residues. Looked up from germline, CDR1 is SGHNT and CDR2 is YENEEA. Trimming shortened V by 5 bases and J by 4 bases, and 11 bases separated the two germline ends. The CDR3 DNA is TGTGCCAGCAGCCTGGGGGGGGCAGAGACCCAGTACTTC. This sequence encodes CASSLGGAETQYF.

The chain links TRBV5-1 to TRBJ1-5; D may be TRBD1 (6 bases). Trimming stripped 8 bases from V and 11 bases from J, with 23 bases between. Germline assignment: CDR1 SGHRS and CDR2 YFSETQ. The CDR3 consists of 14 residues. The CDR3 here is CASWGRGALLTQHF. CDR3 nucleotides: TGCGCCAGTTGGGGAAGGGGGGCTCTTTTGACCCAGCATTTT.

With regard to this clone: This sample also contains other DNA sequences that code for the same CDR3. This sequence joins TRBV7-2 and TRBJ2-1; D is perhaps TRBD2 (6 bases). CDR3 size: 14 residues. Germline V gives CDR1 SGHTA, CDR2 FQGNSA. Trimming took off 1 base at V and 7 bases at J, with 11 bases between the two ends. The CDR3 DNA sequence: TGTGCCAGCAGCTTAGATCCGACTAGTAATGAGCAGTTCTTC. Protein sequence: CASSLDPTSNEQFF. Full variable domain (missing parts from reference TRBV7-2 and TRBJ2-1): GAGVSQSPSNKVTEKGKDVELRCDPISGHTALYWYRQSLGQGLEFLIYFQGNSAPDKSGLPSDRFSAERTGGSVSTLTIQRTQQEDSAVYLCASSLDPTSNEQFFGPGTRLTVL.

The chain recombines TRBV2 with TRBJ1-3; D gene ambiguous. The V end was cut by 3 bases, the J end by 5 bases, with 11 bases between. Looked up from germline, CDR1 is SNHLY and CDR2 is FYNNEI. This CDR3 is 14 amino acids long. This CDR3 reads CASSDFGLRNTIYF. CDR3 in DNA: TGTGCCAGCAGTGACTTTGGATTACGAAACACCATATATTTT.

This chain uses TRBV7-9 with TRBJ1-5, with 7 positions matching TRBD1. The CDR3 runs 16 residues. Germline V gives CDR1 SEHNR, CDR2 FQNEAQ (reference sequence). Germline trimming cut 2 bases from V and 7 bases from J; bases unmatched to any gene: 11. The DNA of the CDR3 is TGTGCCAGCAGCTTAACAGGGGCTAACTCGGGGCAGCCCCAGCATTTT. Translation gives CASSLTGANSGQPQHF. The whole variable domain, remainder taken from reference TRBV7-9 and TRBJ1-5, is DTGVSQNPRHKITKRGQNVTFRCDPISEHNRLYWYRQTLGQGPEFLTYFQNEAQLEKSRLLSDRFSAERPKGSFSTLEIQRTEQGDSAMYLCASSLTGANSGQPQHFGDGTRLSIL.